This TCR beta chain was sequenced for a study of Ad26.COV2.S vaccination and SARS-CoV-2 variants. Study details: Ad26.COV2.S shots went into the muscle once or twice, 56 days apart.

Assay: immunoSEQ multiplex PCR; the TCRdb copy retains only in-frame clones and omits some. The data hold 350,000 to 400,000 clones, with approximately 90% observed a single time. V shed 1 base and J shed 4 bases, with 10 bases lying between them. The CDR3 length is 14 residues. Germline V gives CDR1 MGHRA, CDR2 YSYEKL. The sample's treatment: some 20 received Ad26.COV2.S at low or high dose, single or two shots; 5 received placebo; per-sample allocation not given. Sample collection was performed on day 63 after the first vaccine or placebo injection. This adult donor, from Boston, was 18-55 years old.

The chain joins TRBV4-1 to TRBJ1-2, with D tentatively TRBD1 (5 bases). This material consisted of peripheral blood, taken in a trial of Ad26.COV2.S vaccine versus placebo. This receptor was obtained from a person between 18 and 60 years old who received the Ad26.COV2.S COVID-19 vaccine or a placebo. CDR3 region: CASSQGATVYGYTF. The DNA of the CDR3 is TGCGCCAGCAGCCAAGGGGCGACAGTCTATGGCTACACCTTC.